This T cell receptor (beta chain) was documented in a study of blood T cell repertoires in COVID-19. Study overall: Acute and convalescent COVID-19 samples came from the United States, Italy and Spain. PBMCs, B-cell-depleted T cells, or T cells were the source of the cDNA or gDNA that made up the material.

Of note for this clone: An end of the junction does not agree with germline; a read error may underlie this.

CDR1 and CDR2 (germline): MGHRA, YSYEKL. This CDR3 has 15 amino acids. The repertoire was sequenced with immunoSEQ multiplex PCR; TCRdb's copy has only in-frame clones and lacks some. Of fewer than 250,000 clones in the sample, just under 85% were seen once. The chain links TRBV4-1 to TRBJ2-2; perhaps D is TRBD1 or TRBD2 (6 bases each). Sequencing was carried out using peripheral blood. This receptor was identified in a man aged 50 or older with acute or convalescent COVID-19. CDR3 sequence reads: CASTQGGRGTGELFF. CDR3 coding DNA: TGCGCCAGCACCCAAGGGGGGCGCGGCACCGGGGAGCTGTTTTTT.